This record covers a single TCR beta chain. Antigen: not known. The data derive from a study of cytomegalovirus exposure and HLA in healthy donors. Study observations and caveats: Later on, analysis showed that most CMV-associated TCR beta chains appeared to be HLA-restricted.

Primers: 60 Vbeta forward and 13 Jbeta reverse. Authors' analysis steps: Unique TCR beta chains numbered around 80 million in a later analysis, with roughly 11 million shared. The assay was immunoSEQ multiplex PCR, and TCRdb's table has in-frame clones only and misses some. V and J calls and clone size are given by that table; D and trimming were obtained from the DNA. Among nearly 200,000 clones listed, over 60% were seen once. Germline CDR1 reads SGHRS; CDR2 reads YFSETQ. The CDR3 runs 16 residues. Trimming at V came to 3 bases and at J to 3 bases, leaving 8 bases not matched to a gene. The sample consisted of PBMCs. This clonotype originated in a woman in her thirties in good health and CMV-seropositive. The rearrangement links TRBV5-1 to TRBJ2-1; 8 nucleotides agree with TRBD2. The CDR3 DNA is TGCGCCAGCAGCTCTTTTAGCGGGAAGGGCTACAATGAGCAGTTCTTC. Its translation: CASSSFSGKGYNEQFF. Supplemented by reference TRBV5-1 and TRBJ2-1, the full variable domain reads KAGVTQTPRYLIKTRGQQVTLSCSPISGHRSVSWYQQTPGQGLQFLFEYFSETQRNKGNFPGRFSGRQFSNSRSEMNVSTLELGDSALYLCASSSFSGKGYNEQFFGPGTRLTVL.